One sample yielded the 3 T cell receptor beta chains listed below, sequenced in a study of T-cell memory formation after mild COVID-19. Using its own MiXCR run on the 5' RACE reads, TCRdb lists one record per CDR3 protein. The data hold over 350,000 distinct CDR3 sequences, with 16% observed a single time. Sequenced sample: PBMCs or a T cell subset sorted from them (not recorded which). The source of these receptors is a man aged 18 to 30 who had mild COVID-19 (a few samples of this study predate the infection). Cell type and time point are not known.

This clonotype was detected only a few times. This chain links TRBV7-9 with TRBJ2-1; 8 positions agree with TRBD1. From germline, CDR1 is SEHNR and CDR2 FQNEAQ (reference sequence). The V gene end was trimmed by 5 bases and the J gene end by 0 bases; junction bases not matched to a gene: 9. The CDR3 spans 17 residues. In DNA, the CDR3 is TGTGCCAGCAGCCCCTCGACAGGGGCAAACTCCTACAATGAGCAGTTCTTC. It codes for CASSPSTGANSYNEQFF.

This clonotype was picked up a small number of times. The V and J genes are TRBV28 and TRBJ1-2; 7 nucleotides line up with TRBD1. This CDR3 region has 14 residues. Unmatched junction bases numbered 11, after V lost 5 bases and J lost 8 bases. Germline V gene sequence: CDR1 MDHEN, CDR2 SYDVKM. This CDR3 reads CASSRGQASGGYTF. CDR3 bases: TGTGCCAGCAGTCGAGGACAGGCGTCTGGGGGCTACACCTTC.

This clonotype was found many times. The rearrangement links TRBV7-2 to TRBJ2-4; perhaps TRBD2 as D (5 bases). Germline V gene lookup returns CDR1 SGHTA and CDR2 FQGNSA. V gave up 7 bases and J gave up 9 bases, with 16 bases separating them. The length of the CDR3 is 13 residues. CDR3 residues: CASTSGFEGIQYF. In DNA, the CDR3 is TGTGCCAGCACCTCGGGGTTCGAGGGCATTCAGTACTTC. The full variable domain, its missing parts supplied by reference TRBV7-2 and TRBJ2-4, is GAGVSQSPSNKVTEKGKDVELRCDPISGHTALYWYRQSLGQGLEFLIYFQGNSAPDKSGLPSDRFSAERTGGSVSTLTIQRTQQEDSAVYLCASTSGFEGIQYFGAGTRLSVL.